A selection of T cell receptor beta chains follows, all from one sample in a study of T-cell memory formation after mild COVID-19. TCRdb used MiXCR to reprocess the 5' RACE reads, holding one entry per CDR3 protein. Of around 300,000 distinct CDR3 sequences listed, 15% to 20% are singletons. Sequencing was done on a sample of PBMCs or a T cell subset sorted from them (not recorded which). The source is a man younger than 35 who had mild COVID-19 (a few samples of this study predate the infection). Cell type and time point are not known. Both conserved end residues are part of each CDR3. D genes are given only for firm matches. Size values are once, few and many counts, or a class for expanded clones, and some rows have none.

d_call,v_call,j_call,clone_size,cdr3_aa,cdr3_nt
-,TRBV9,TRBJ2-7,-,CASSVGNSATYEQYF,TGTGCCAGCAGCGTAGGAAACAGTGCAACCTACGAGCAGTACTTC
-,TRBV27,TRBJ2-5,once,CATGPLEGETQYF,TGTGCCACCGGCCCCCTGGAGGGGGAGACCCAGTACTTC
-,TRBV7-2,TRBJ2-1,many,CASRFGGANEQFF,TGTGCCAGCAGGTTCGGTGGAGCCAATGAGCAGTTCTTC
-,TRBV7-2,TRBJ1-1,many,CASILVWGLGTEAFF,TGTGCCAGCATCCTGGTTTGGGGGCTCGGCACTGAAGCTTTCTTT
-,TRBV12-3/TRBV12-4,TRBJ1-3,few,CASSLALRGNTIYF,TGTGCCAGCAGTTTAGCCCTACGGGGAAACACCATATATTTT
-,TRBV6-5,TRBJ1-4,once,CASSSQPNEKLFF,TGTGCCAGCAGTTCCCAGCCAAATGAAAAACTGTTTTTT
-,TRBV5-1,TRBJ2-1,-,CASYQAYNEQFF,TGCGCCAGCTATCAGGCCTACAATGAGCAGTTCTTC
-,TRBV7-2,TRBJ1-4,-,CASSTRLATNEKLFF,TGTGCCAGCAGCACCCGGTTGGCAACTAATGAAAAACTGTTTTTT
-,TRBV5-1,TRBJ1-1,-,CASSLAQTGAATEAFF,TGCGCCAGCAGCTTGGCCCAGACGGGGGCGGCCACTGAAGCTTTCTTT
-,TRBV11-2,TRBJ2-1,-,CASSLPGGTAQFF,TGTGCCAGCAGCCTCCCGGGAGGGACAGCGCAGTTCTTC
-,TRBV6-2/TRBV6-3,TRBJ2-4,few,CATGPTENIQYF,TGTGCCACCGGACCGACAGAAAACATTCAGTACTTC
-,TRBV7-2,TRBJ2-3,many,CASSFTDTDTQYF,TGTGCCAGCAGCTTTACAGACACAGATACGCAGTATTTT
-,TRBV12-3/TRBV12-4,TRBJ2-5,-,CASRSTQETQYF,TGTGCCAGCAGATCCACACAAGAGACCCAGTACTTC
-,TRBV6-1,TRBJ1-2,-,CASSESAGNYGYTF,TGTGCCAGCAGTGAATCCGCGGGGAACTATGGCTACACCTTC
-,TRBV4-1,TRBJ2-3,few,CASSSRTASTDTQYF,TGCGCCAGCAGCTCCCGGACAGCTAGCACAGATACGCAGTATTTT
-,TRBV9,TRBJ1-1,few,CASSSSGENTEAFF,TGTGCCAGCAGCTCCTCAGGTGAGAACACTGAAGCTTTCTTT
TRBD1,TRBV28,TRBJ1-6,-,CASSAPGQGTNSPLHF,TGTGCCAGCAGCGCTCCGGGACAGGGGACCAATTCACCCCTCCACTTT
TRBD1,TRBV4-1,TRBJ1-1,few,CASSQGPHRGTEAFF,TGCGCCAGCAGCCAAGGGCCACACAGGGGCACTGAAGCTTTCTTT